This T cell receptor beta chain was captured by sequencing in a study of CD8+CD57+ T cells in acquired aplastic anemia. Whole-study context: Across the sorted CD4+ and CD8+ cells, DNA amounts averaged about 3.1 ug. Study-wide results and caveats: A set of more than 25 CD8+ CDR3 sequences was shared between patients and controls, and these sequences appeared highly expressed in patients.

CDR1 is LNHNV and CDR2 is YYDKDF in the germline V gene (reference sequence). This CDR3 has 15 residues. V was pared by 2 bases and J by 6 bases, with 4 bases of the junction left unmatched. Flow cytometry had shown expanded CD8+CD57+ cells in the patients chosen for sequencing. About this clonotype itself: Its antigen is unidentified.

According to the study, genomic DNA was the template for TCR beta VDJ and CDR3 profiling. TCRdb analysed the reads with MiXCR anew, one entry per CDR3 protein. The repertoire holds roughly 170,000 distinct CDR3 sequences, with about 50% as singletons. The rearrangement uses TRBV15 and TRBJ2-1; 10 positions agree with TRBD1. The sample was sorted CD4+, CD8+, or CD8+CD57+ T cells (not recorded which) from PBMCs. This receptor was identified in a human donor with aplastic anemia. In DNA form, the CDR3 reads TGTGCCACCAGCAGAAGGGACAGGGGCATCAATGAGCAGTTCTTC. Translating gives CATSRRDRGINEQFF.